This T cell receptor (beta chain) originates from a study of blood T cell repertoires in COVID-19. The wider study: There were acute and convalescent COVID-19 samples, and they came from the United States, Italy and Spain. In each case, the material was cDNA or gDNA derived from T cells, B-cell-depleted T cells, or PBMCs.

Sequenced by immunoSEQ multiplex PCR; TCRdb stores in-frame clones only, minus some. This table holds 310,000 or so clones, about 89% found once. This clone was seen a handful of times. This receptor was obtained from a woman aged 40 to 50 who had recovered from COVID-19. Sequences were obtained from PBMCs or T cells enriched from blood (not recorded which).

This CDR3 reads CASSPTILAGGLYNEQFF. For the CDR3, the DNA is TGTGCCAGCAGTCCTACAATTTTAGCGGGGGGCCTCTACAATGAGCAGTTCTTC. This chain joins TRBV6-6 and TRBJ2-1, with 10 bases identical to TRBD2. From germline, CDR1 is MNHNY and CDR2 SVGAGI (reference sequence). V shed 5 bases and J 3 bases; nucleotides not matched to a gene: 13. This CDR3 contains 18 residues.